One sample yielded the 31 T cell receptor beta chains listed below, sequenced in a study of identical twins. From the 5' RACE reads, TCRdb called clonotypes with MiXCR, one entry per CDR3 protein. The sample lists around 300,000 distinct CDR3 sequences, less than 9% occurring once. These data also formed part of another study, on yellow fever vaccine responses in identical twins.

The sequencing input was memory (CD45RO+) T cells sorted from blood. The receptors stem from a woman in her late teens or twenties in good health.

This clonotype was counted a few times. The chain carries TRBV7-8 and TRBJ2-2, with D perhaps matching TRBD1 (5 bases). V was clipped by 0 bases and J by 6 bases, with 23 bases between them. Germline CDR1 SGHVS, CDR2 FQNEAQ. This CDR3 spans 19 amino acids. The CDR3 DNA follows: TGTGCCAGCAGCTTAGCTCCCTGGGGCGACGTCTTTTACCCCGGGGAGCTGTTTTTT. The encoded protein is CASSLAPWGDVFYPGELFF.

In this sample, this clonotype turned up a few times. This chain joins TRBV5-1 and TRBJ1-2; 10 bases map to TRBD1. The CDR3 has 16 residues. Germline V lookup: CDR1 SGHRS, CDR2 YFSETQ. Germline trimming cut 0 bases from V and 1 base from J; bases unmatched to any gene: 3. This CDR3 reads CASSLEGQGYNYGYTF. DNA for the CDR3: TGCGCCAGCAGCTTGGAGGGACAGGGGTATAACTATGGCTACACCTTC.

The V and J genes are TRBV6-2 or TRBV6-3 and TRBJ1-6, with a tentative D call TRBD1 (5 bases). V lost 5 bases and J lost 3, with 20 bases in between. The CDR3 contains 18 residues. From germline, CDR1 is MNHEY and CDR2 SVGEGT. The CDR3 loop is CASSLPLGDALYNSPLHF. In nucleotides, the CDR3 is TGTGCCAGCAGTCTCCCGTTGGGGGACGCTCTCTATAATTCACCCCTCCACTTT.

This clonotype has at least ten counts. The V gene is TRBV28, the J gene TRBJ2-2, with no clear D. This CDR3 is built from 14 residues. The V gene lost 6 bases and the J gene lost 3 bases, with 11 bases spanning the gap. Germline V gene sequence: CDR1 MDHEN, CDR2 SYDVKM. Here the CDR3 DNA reads TGTGCCAGCAGCCCAAATCAGGACACCGGGGAGCTGTTTTTT. Protein product: CASSPNQDTGELFF.

This clonotype was counted ten times or more. The junction departs from the called germline gene at one end, perhaps through a read error. The chain joins TRBV4-1 to TRBJ1-5, with D possibly matching TRBD1 (5 bases). The length of the CDR3 is 15 residues. Germline CDR1 reads MGHRA; CDR2 reads YSYEKL. CDR3 protein: CASSQDPGGGQPQHF. CDR3 sequence (DNA): TGTGCCAGCAGCCAAGATCCGGGGGGAGGTCAGCCCCAGCATTTT.

The chain couples TRBV5-4 to TRBJ2-3; 8 positions match TRBD2. In germline, CDR1 is SGHNT, CDR2 YYREEE (reference sequence). Unmatched junction bases numbered 8, after V lost 4 bases and J lost 4 bases. This CDR3 is built from 15 residues. This CDR3 is CASSTGGAWADTQYF. Written as DNA, the CDR3 is TGTGCCAGCAGCACCGGGGGGGCCTGGGCAGATACGCAGTATTTT.

The chain is built from TRBV5-1 and TRBJ2-5; TRBD2 is a possible D gene (5 bases). Germline loops: CDR1 SGHRS, CDR2 YFSETQ. The CDR3 runs 13 residues. V was trimmed by 1 base and J by 5 bases, leaving 9 bases between them. Here the CDR3 DNA reads TGCGCCAGCAGCTTGATGGAGGTGGAGACCCAGTACTTC. Translation gives CASSLMEVETQYF.

This clonotype was seen only a few times. The V call is TRBV2, the J call TRBJ1-1; D is possibly TRBD1 (5 bases). CDR1 is SNHLY, CDR2 FYNNEI, per germline. The CDR3 covers 14 residues. V dropped 1 base and J dropped 5 bases, with 11 bases sitting between them. DNA for the CDR3: TGTGCCAGCAGTGAAGGGGGCGGGAGGACTGAAGCTTTCTTT. It is translated as CASSEGGGRTEAFF.

In this sample, this clonotype turned up a few times. The chain uses TRBV6-4 and TRBJ2-1; D perhaps matches TRBD1 (6 bases). Trimming shortened V by 3 bases and J by 8 bases, and 17 bases separated the two germline ends. The CDR3 runs 15 residues. CDR1 is MRHNA, CDR2 SNTAGT, per germline. This CDR3 is CASSEGRGGHDEQFF. As DNA, the CDR3 is TGTGCCAGCAGTGAGGGGAGAGGGGGTCACGATGAGCAGTTCTTC.

The J gene is TRBJ2-4, the V gene TRBV12-1. TRBV12-1 is labeled a pseudogene. There are 13 residues in the CDR3. The CDR3 reads CASLLKAKNIQYF. The CDR3 nucleotides are TGTGCCAGCCTTCTTAAAGCCAAAAACATTCAGTACTTC.

This chain joins TRBV5-1 and TRBJ2-5, with 10 positions matching TRBD1. V gave up 4 bases and J gave up 5 bases; unmatched junction bases: 8. Looked up from germline, CDR1 is SGHRS and CDR2 is YFSETQ. This CDR3 has 15 amino acids. The CDR3 sequence is CASSTGTGAGETQYF. The CDR3 region has the DNA TGCGCCAGCAGCACTGGGACAGGGGCGGGGGAGACCCAGTACTTC.

This chain joins TRBV6-1 and TRBJ1-5, with no clear D. This CDR3 is 16 amino acids long. Germline V lookup: CDR1 MNHNS, CDR2 SASEGT. V shed 6 bases and J shed 1 base, with 16 bases lying between them. This CDR3 reads CASSPTSGRSNQPQHF. The CDR3 bases are TGTGCCAGCAGCCCCACGTCGGGTCGGAGCAATCAGCCCCAGCATTTT.

The chain is built from TRBV27 and TRBJ2-1, with 16 bases lining up with TRBD2. This CDR3 is built from 19 residues. Trimming cost V 3 bases and J 8 bases; bases outside gene matches: 13. Germline CDR1 is MNHEY and CDR2 is SMNVEV (reference sequence). The CDR3 DNA follows: TGTGCCAGCAGTTTCTCCGGGACTAGCGGGAGGGCCGAGGCCCATGAGCAGTTCTTC. Its protein is CASSFSGTSGRAEAHEQFF.

The rearrangement joins TRBV7-6 to TRBJ2-5; 8 positions agree with TRBD2. This CDR3 spans 12 amino acids. From germline, CDR1 is SGHVS and CDR2 FNYEAQ. V gave up 10 bases and J gave up 4 bases; unmatched junction bases: 5. The CDR3 loop is CATTSVGETQYF. CDR3 DNA: TGTGCCACGACTAGCGTAGGAGAGACCCAGTACTTC.

This clonotype has at least ten counts. The rearrangement uses TRBV5-1 and TRBJ1-1, with D perhaps TRBD1 (6 bases). The CDR3 loop spans 13 amino acids. Germline CDR1 reads SGHRS; CDR2 reads YFSETQ. Trimming left V 7 bases short and J 3 bases short, with 13 bases between. The CDR3 coding sequence is TGCGCCAGCCGGTGGAACAGGGACACTGAAGCTTTCTTT. It yields the protein CASRWNRDTEAFF.

The chain carries TRBV29-1 and TRBJ1-4; perhaps TRBD1 as D (5 bases). Germline CDR1 reads SQVTM; CDR2 reads ANQGSEA. V lost 4 bases and J 10 bases, leaving 16 bases between the germline ends. The CDR3 is 13 residues long. The CDR3 nucleotides read TGCAGCGTTGTAACGCAGGGTAAAAGAAAACTGTTTTTT. It translates to CSVVTQGKRKLFF.

The rearrangement uses TRBV19 and TRBJ2-1; no definite D call. Trimming removed 8 bases from V and 5 bases from J, with 13 bases in between. This CDR3 comprises 13 residues. Germline CDR1 is LNHDA and CDR2 is SQIVND (reference sequence). The CDR3 DNA is TGTGCCAGTCAGACCAAAGGGAACAATGAGCAGTTCTTC. This sequence encodes CASQTKGNNEQFF.

A few counts support this clonotype. The chain uses TRBV20-1 and TRBJ1-2, with a weak D call TRBD1 (6 bases). There are 13 residues in the CDR3. Trimming stripped 4 bases from V and 9 bases from J, with 18 bases between. CDR1 and CDR2 (germline): DFQATT, SNEGSKA (reference sequence). CDR3 coding DNA: TGCAGTGCTAACCAGGGTATTGACAGGAGCTACACCTTC. Residues: CSANQGIDRSYTF.

This clonotype was found many times. The gene calls are TRBV12-3 or TRBV12-4 and TRBJ1-2; possibly TRBD1 for D (6 bases). There are 13 residues in the CDR3. V was shortened by 7 bases and J by 4 bases, with 13 bases between the two germline ends. In DNA, the CDR3 is TGTGCCAGCACTCCGGGGGGGGCCTATGGCTACACCTTC. Its translation: CASTPGGAYGYTF.

The rearrangement uses TRBV20-1 and TRBJ1-3, with D unresolved. V was trimmed by 5 bases and J by 4 bases, leaving 9 bases between them. The CDR3 has 12 amino acids. In germline, CDR1 is DFQATT, CDR2 SNEGSKA (reference sequence). In DNA form, the CDR3 reads TGCAGTGCTCCCGACTTGGGAAACACCATATATTTT. Translation gives CSAPDLGNTIYF.

This clonotype was seen only a few times. The J gene is TRBJ2-7, the V gene TRBV27; no clear D gene. The ends were cut back, 2 bases at V and 0 bases at J, with 11 bases in the middle. This CDR3 is built from 15 residues. The germline CDR1 and CDR2 sequences are MNHEY and SMNVEV (reference sequence). The CDR3: CASSLRGNPSYEQYF. The CDR3 nucleotides are TGTGCCAGCAGTTTACGCGGTAACCCCTCCTACGAGCAGTACTTC.

This clonotype was recorded many times. This chain uses TRBV20-1 with TRBJ2-1; 8 bases are a match to TRBD2. Germline CDR1 is DFQATT and CDR2 is SNEGSKA (reference sequence). Trimming removed 5 bases from V and 8 bases from J; junction bases left unmatched: 17. The CDR3 is 16 amino acids. CDR3 region: CSAPGGVRSTPHEQFF. The CDR3 DNA follows: TGCAGTGCTCCGGGGGGGGTGAGAAGTACTCCCCATGAGCAGTTCTTC.

The CDR3 spells CSAGGSRAPNEQFF. In nucleotides, the CDR3 is TGCAGTGCCGGGGGGTCTCGGGCCCCCAATGAGCAGTTCTTC. This chain joins TRBV20-1 and TRBJ2-1, with 7 bases matching TRBD2. The CDR3 contains 14 residues. V lost 6 bases, J lost 6 bases, and 11 bases stayed unmatched. Germline values: CDR1 DFQATT, CDR2 SNEGSKA (reference sequence).

The V and J genes are TRBV28 and TRBJ1-1; 8 nucleotides line up with TRBD1. J was trimmed by 9 bases and V by 4 bases; bases with no gene match: 4. CDR1 and CDR2 from the germline V gene are MDHEN and SYDVKM. The CDR3 contains 12 residues. CDR3 region: CASSSQGAQAFF. The CDR3 DNA sequence: TGTGCCAGCAGTTCGCAGGGGGCCCAAGCTTTCTTT.

The rearrangement links TRBV3-1 to TRBJ2-2; the match to TRBD2 covers 13 bases. The germline gives CDR1 LGHDT, CDR2 YNNKEL (reference sequence). Germline trimming cut 4 bases from V and 0 bases from J; bases unmatched to any gene: 5. The CDR3 is 18 amino acids. The CDR3 here is CASSRGLAGETNTGELFF. CDR3 coding DNA: TGTGCCAGCAGCCGAGGACTAGCGGGAGAGACGAACACCGGGGAGCTGTTTTTT.

This clonotype was recorded a few times. The CDR3 region is CASSQDGRTDTQYF. CDR3 coding DNA: TGCGCCAGCAGCCAAGACGGAAGAACAGATACGCAGTATTTT. The V call is TRBV4-1, the J call TRBJ2-3, with D hard to call. This CDR3 region has 14 residues. The germline gives CDR1 MGHRA, CDR2 YSYEKL. Trimming removed 0 bases from V and 3 bases from J, with 7 bases in between.

The chain combines TRBV10-3 with TRBJ1-1, with D perhaps matching TRBD1 (6 bases). Trimming took 0 bases from V and 1 from J, leaving 9 bases between them. The germline V gene encodes CDR1 ENHRY and CDR2 SYGVKD. The CDR3 sequence is 15 residues long. The DNA of the CDR3 is TGTGCCATCAGTGAGTCGAAGACAGGGAACACTGAAGCTTTCTTT. Protein: CAISESKTGNTEAFF.

This clonotype occurred many times. The chain couples TRBV12-5 to TRBJ1-1; D gene ambiguous. V lost 5 bases and J lost 8, with 12 bases in between. The CDR3 is 12 amino acids. Germline CDR1 LGHNT, CDR2 FRNRAP. The CDR3 coding sequence is TGTGCTAGTGGTCATGGGCGTTGGGAAGCTTTCTTT. Translating it yields CASGHGRWEAFF. Looking up the rest from reference TRBV12-5 and TRBJ1-1 gives the full variable domain: DARVTQTPRHKVTEMGQEVTMRCQPILGHNTVFWYRQTMMQGLELLAYFRNRAPLDDSGMPKDRFSAEMPDATLATLKIQPSEPRDSAVYFCASGHGRWEAFFGQGTRLTVV.

Ten or more counts support this clonotype. The V and J genes are TRBV20-1 and TRBJ2-7, with D maybe TRBD2 (5 bases). The CDR3 has 14 amino acids. V was cut by 6 bases and J by 4 bases, with 19 bases left in between. Germline lookup yields CDR1 DFQATT and CDR2 SNEGSKA (reference sequence). As DNA, the CDR3 is TGCAGTGCCAAGGACTTCTTATCGGGGTACGAGCAGTACTTC. Translating it yields CSAKDFLSGYEQYF.

This clonotype was recorded at least ten times. The chain carries TRBV5-1 and TRBJ1-2; D is unclear. The CDR3 loop spans 12 amino acids. Trimming removed 6 bases at V and 3 bases at J, with 9 bases between. Germline loops: CDR1 SGHRS, CDR2 YFSETQ. In nucleotides, the CDR3 is TGCGCCAGCACAGGTGCGGACTATGGCTACACCTTC. Its translation is CASTGADYGYTF.

This clonotype was observed a handful of times. The chain employs TRBV9 and TRBJ2-2, with TRBD1 identical over 7 bases. The CDR3 sequence is 15 residues long. CDR1 and CDR2 from the germline V gene are SGDLS and YYNGEE. Trimming at V came to 3 bases and at J to 1 base, leaving 3 bases not matched to a gene. CDR3 coding DNA: TGTGCCAGCAGCGCCCGGACAGGGAACACCGGGGAGCTGTTTTTT. Its protein product is CASSARTGNTGELFF.